This TCR beta chain was sequenced for a study of neurological immune-mediated disorders. The authors produced cDNA by 5'RACE using 10-nucleotide random UMIs. TCRdb re-analysed the 5' RACE reads in MiXCR, keeping a single row per CDR3 protein. The sample records about 74,000 distinct CDR3 sequences, 5.2% being singletons. From germline, CDR1 is DFQATT and CDR2 SNEGSKA (reference sequence). V was trimmed by 6 bases and J by 0 bases, leaving 6 bases between them. This CDR3 spans 12 amino acids. Many counts were recorded for this clonotype. The rearrangement links TRBV20-1 to TRBJ1-3; D gene unclear. The sequenced material came from PBMCs. The receptor comes from a man between 18 and 35 years old with multiple sclerosis. This CDR3 is CSARRSGNTIYF. In DNA, the CDR3 is TGCAGTGCCCGGCGCTCTGGAAACACCATATATTTT.